The 21 T cell receptor beta chains below come from one sample, sequenced in a study of OX40 agonist ivuxolimab in advanced cancers. Assay used: immunoSEQ multiplex PCR; TCRdb lists only in-frame clones, some missing. The sample has about 65,000 clones; over 85% are singletons. The source was CD4+ or CD8+ T cells sorted from blood, collected in a trial of the OX40 agonist ivuxolimab. Receptors were obtained from an adult with an advanced solid tumor such as melanoma, head and neck, liver or kidney cancer.

V and J are TRBV6-5 and TRBJ2-4; no clear D. The germline CDR1 and CDR2 sequences are MNHEY and SVGAGI. V lost 6 bases to trimming and J lost 1 base, with 10 bases between them. This CDR3 region has 14 residues. The CDR3, as DNA: TGTGCCAGCAGGCAGGATGGGGCCAAAAACATTCAGTACTTC. This gives the protein CASRQDGAKNIQYF.

The CDR3 DNA follows: TGTGCCAGCAGTCCGGGACGGGACTACAATGAGCAGTTCTTC. It yields the protein CASSPGRDYNEQFF. V gene TRBV2 combines with J gene TRBJ2-1; D tentatively reads TRBD1 or TRBD2 (5 bases each). This CDR3 has 14 residues. Trimming removed 5 bases from V and 3 bases from J, with 11 bases in between. The germline CDR1 and CDR2 sequences are SNHLY and FYNNEI.

The J gene is TRBJ2-5, the V gene TRBV7-2, with D perhaps TRBD2 (7 bases). V lost 5 bases and J 1 base, leaving 20 bases between the germline ends. Per the germline V gene, CDR1 is SGHTA and CDR2 is FQGNSA. CDR3 size: 17 residues. CDR3 protein: CASSPRGGGGRQETQYF. The CDR3 region has the DNA TGTGCCAGCAGCCCCCGGGGAGGGGGGGGTCGCCAAGAGACCCAGTACTTC. The whole variable domain, filled in from reference TRBV7-2 and TRBJ2-5, reads GAGVSQSPSNKVTEKGKDVELRCDPISGHTALYWYRQSLGQGLEFLIYFQGNSAPDKSGLPSDRFSAERTGGSVSTLTIQRTQQEDSAVYLCASSPRGGGGRQETQYFGPGTRLLVL.

The gene calls are TRBV11-2 and TRBJ1-3, with 7 bases aligning to TRBD1. V was clipped by 5 bases and J by 0 bases; unmatched bases: 4. Per germline, CDR1 SGHAT and CDR2 FQNNGV. This CDR3 has 15 amino acids. The CDR3 DNA follows: TGTGCCAGCAGCCCGGGACAGTTCTCTGGAAACACCATATATTTT. It is translated as CASSPGQFSGNTIYF.

The V and J genes are TRBV7-8 and TRBJ1-4, with 7 positions matching TRBD1. The germline V gene has CDR1 SGHVS and CDR2 FQNEAQ. The junction had 11 bases not matched to a gene; V was cut back by 5 bases and J by 5 bases. The CDR3 runs to 16 residues. The CDR3 spells CASSTRPRGENEKLFF. The CDR3 DNA is TGTGCCAGCAGCACCCGACCCAGGGGGGAGAATGAAAAACTGTTTTTT.

The chain combines TRBV19 with TRBJ2-3; 9 bases map to TRBD2. CDR1 is LNHDA and CDR2 is SQIVND in the germline V gene (reference sequence). The CDR3 has 14 amino acids. With 9 bases clipped from V and 1 base from J, the junction kept 5 bases outside the gene matches. The CDR3 DNA reads TGTGCCAGCCGCGGGGGGGCCCGCACAGATACGCAGTATTTT. Amino acid sequence: CASRGGARTDTQYF. The whole variable domain, filled in from reference TRBV19 and TRBJ2-3, reads DGGITQSPKYLFRKEGQNVTLSCEQNLNHDAMYWYRQDPGQGLRLIYYSQIVNDFQKGDIAEGYSVSREKKESFPLTVTSAQKNPTAFYLCASRGGARTDTQYFGPGTRLTVL.

The rearrangement joins TRBV10-3 to TRBJ1-6, with D maybe TRBD1 (6 bases). V was shortened by 2 bases and J by 7 bases, with 12 bases between the two germline ends. The CDR3 consists of 15 residues. Germline V gene data show CDR1 as ENHRY and CDR2 as SYGVKD. This CDR3 is CAISERGLGNSPLHF. CDR3 nucleotide sequence: TGTGCCATCAGTGAGCGGGGGCTGGGGAATTCACCCCTCCACTTT.

This clone showed up just once. This rearrangement joins TRBV27 to TRBJ2-2; 12 nucleotides agree with TRBD2. The germline gives CDR1 MNHEY, CDR2 SMNVEV (reference sequence). The CDR3 length is 16 residues. Germline trimming cut 6 bases from V and 0 bases from J; bases unmatched to any gene: 2. This chain's CDR3 is CASRLAGGTNTGELFF. As DNA, the CDR3 is TGTGCCAGCAGACTAGCGGGGGGAACGAACACCGGGGAGCTGTTTTTT.

This clone appeared a single time. V gene TRBV6-1 combines with J gene TRBJ1-1, with 10 bases identical to TRBD1. The CDR3 totals 15 residues. V dropped 5 bases and J dropped 1; count of bases not matched to a gene: 4. Germline V gives CDR1 MNHNS, CDR2 SASEGT. The CDR3 DNA reads as TGTGCCAGCAGTTGGGGACAGGGGCCGAACACTGAAGCTTTCTTT. Its translation is CASSWGQGPNTEAFF.

There are a few counts of this clone. The CDR3 DNA reads TGTGCCAGTAGTATAGTGGGACCGACGAACACCGGGGAGCTGTTTTTT. This sequence encodes CASSIVGPTNTGELFF. The rearrangement uses TRBV19 and TRBJ2-2, with D perhaps matching TRBD1 or TRBD2 (5 bases each). Trimming shortened V by 1 base and J by 0 bases, and 9 bases separated the two germline ends. The CDR3 runs 16 residues. In germline, CDR1 is LNHDA, CDR2 SQIVND (reference sequence).

The V call is TRBV5-1, the J call TRBJ1-5; no definite D call. Trimming shortened V by 3 bases and J by 2 bases, and 6 bases separated the two germline ends. The CDR3 is 13 amino acids. The germline V gene encodes CDR1 SGHRS and CDR2 YFSETQ. The CDR3 reads CASSSGGNQPQHF. For the CDR3, the DNA is TGCGCCAGCAGCTCCGGGGGCAATCAGCCCCAGCATTTT.

This chain joins TRBV10-3 and TRBJ2-1, with 8 nucleotides matching TRBD2. V shed 6 bases, J shed 1 base, and the junction held 5 bases outside the gene matches. The germline V gene encodes CDR1 ENHRY and CDR2 SYGVKD. There are 15 residues in the CDR3. This CDR3 is CAIRRIAGSYNEQFF. CDR3 bases: TGTGCCATCAGACGGATAGCGGGGTCCTACAATGAGCAGTTCTTC.

This clone is medium-sized. DNA for the CDR3: TGTGCCTGGAGTGGGATCTCGGGACAGGGGATCTCTGAAGCTTTCTTT. It codes for CAWSGISGQGISEAFF. The chain is built from TRBV30 and TRBJ1-1; the match to TRBD1 covers 10 bases. The germline CDR1 and CDR2 sequences are GTSNPN and SVGIG (reference sequence). This CDR3 contains 16 residues. The V gene end was trimmed by 1 base and the J gene end by 6 bases; junction bases not matched to a gene: 11.

The V and J genes are TRBV5-4 and TRBJ1-2, with 8 bases matching TRBD1. The V gene end was trimmed by 4 bases and the J gene end by 2 bases; junction bases not matched to a gene: 10. The CDR3 sequence is 16 residues long. Germline values: CDR1 SGHNT, CDR2 YYREEE (reference sequence). The CDR3 protein is CASSPVGQGFNYGYTF. DNA for the CDR3: TGTGCCAGCAGCCCGGTAGGACAGGGATTCAACTATGGCTACACCTTC.

This rearrangement joins TRBV11-3 to TRBJ2-1; 7 positions agree with TRBD2. This CDR3 comprises 14 residues. The V gene's germline CDR1 is SGHNT and CDR2 YENEEA. Trimming cost V 8 bases and J 3 bases; bases outside gene matches: 7. CDR3 sequence: CASGPGGNYNEQFF. The CDR3 DNA is TGTGCCAGCGGCCCCGGGGGGAACTACAATGAGCAGTTCTTC.

The gene calls are TRBV6-1 and TRBJ2-3; D possibly corresponds to TRBD2 (7 bases). This CDR3 comprises 15 residues. Trimming took off 3 bases at V and 1 base at J, with 11 bases between the two ends. CDR1 MNHNS and CDR2 SASEGT come from the germline V gene. The chain's CDR3 is CASSDLRGRTDTQYF. The DNA for the CDR3 is TGTGCCAGCAGTGATCTGCGGGGGCGCACAGATACGCAGTATTTT.

The chain uses TRBV25-1 and TRBJ2-5; a weak D match, TRBD1 (6 bases). Trimming removed 3 bases at V and 4 bases at J, with 18 bases between. The germline V gene encodes CDR1 MGHDK and CDR2 SYGVNS. The CDR3 sequence is 16 residues long. The chain's CDR3 is CASSDPTGKGTETQYF. For the CDR3, the DNA is TGTGCCAGCAGTGACCCCACAGGGAAGGGGACAGAGACCCAGTACTTC. Full variable domain (outside the CDR3, taken from reference TRBV25-1 and TRBJ2-5): EADIYQTPRYLVIGTGKKITLECSQTMGHDKMYWYQQDPGMELHLIHYSYGVNSTEKGDLSSESTVSRIRTEHFPLTLESARPSHTSQYLCASSDPTGKGTETQYFGPGTRLLVL.

The chain links TRBV5-1 to TRBJ1-5; possibly TRBD1 for D (5 bases). Germline V CDR1 and CDR2: SGHRS, YFSETQ. V lost 7 bases, J lost 3 bases, and 11 bases lay in between. The CDR3 is 13 amino acids. This CDR3 reads CASASGPNQPQHF. The CDR3 region has the DNA TGCGCCAGCGCCTCGGGGCCCAATCAGCCCCAGCATTTT.

The chain joins TRBV5-5 to TRBJ2-3, with TRBD1 as a possible D gene (6 bases). CDR1 SGHKS and CDR2 YYEKEE come from the germline V gene (reference sequence). V was clipped by 3 bases and J by 0 bases, with 11 bases between them. This CDR3 has 15 amino acids. For the CDR3, the DNA is TGTGCCAGCAGCTGGGGTGACAGGAGCACAGATACGCAGTATTTT. It yields the protein CASSWGDRSTDTQYF.

This clone appeared a single time. This chain links TRBV5-5 with TRBJ2-7, with a possible D match to TRBD2 (5 bases). Germline V gives CDR1 SGHKS, CDR2 YYEKEE (reference sequence). V lost 1 base and J lost 6, with 5 bases in between. The CDR3 is 11 residues long. CDR3 DNA sequence: TGTGCCAGCAGCTTGCTAGCCGAGCAGTACTTC. Protein product: CASSLLAEQYF.

The J gene is TRBJ2-4, the V gene TRBV2, with D possibly being TRBD1 or TRBD2 (6 bases each). This CDR3 is built from 17 residues. Trimming left V 5 bases short and J 1 base short, with 18 bases between. The V gene's germline CDR1 is SNHLY and CDR2 FYNNEI. In DNA, the CDR3 is TGTGCCAGCAGTCCCGGGGGCTTATGGGTTGCCAAAAACATTCAGTACTTC. This codes for CASSPGGLWVAKNIQYF.